This T cell receptor (beta chain) came from a study of T cell clones after liver transplantation. Trimming took off 9 bases at V and 2 bases at J, with 4 bases between the two ends. The CDR3 is made up of 11 amino acids. Germline assignment: CDR1 ENHRY and CDR2 SYGVKD. There are a few counts of this clone. Sorting of unstimulated PBMCs yielded separate CD3+CD4+ and CD3+CD8+ fractions. Only in-frame clones appear in the TCRdb table, and some are missing; sequencing was by immunoSEQ multiplex PCR. The data hold tens of thousands of clones, with about 70% observed a single time. The chain uses TRBV10-3 and TRBJ2-2; D not resolved. The TCR was taken from a human patient who received a liver transplant. The graft donor may be the source of some T cells. The sample was CD4+ T cells from blood, taken at the 22-month timepoint. The CDR3 loop is CAMTNTGELFF. The CDR3 DNA is TGTGCCATGACAAACACCGGGGAGCTGTTTTTT.